Reported below is one T cell receptor beta chain. Its binding antigen is unknown. One base away there is no much larger clone; base qualities are not given. TCRbeta CDR3 regions were amplified from genomic DNA by means of the immunoSEQ Assay, a bias-controlled multiplex PCR. The source study handled its data this way. The number of nucleated cells in each sample was estimated by amplification of reference gene primers within the assay. Sequence reads were collapsed and filtered to measure the absolute abundance of every unique TCRbeta CDR3 rearrangement. For each sample, productive Simpson clonality was calculated as the square root of Simpson's diversity index over productive rearrangements. Not all clones reach the TCRdb copy of this immuneACCESS table, which keeps in-frame sequences only. Checked studies attribute under half of the gap to unresolved V genes and leave the rest unexplained. V and J calls and clone size are those listed in that table; D and trimming were worked out from the DNA. For this sample the table gives about 11,000 clones, of which roughly 87% were detected only once. The ten largest account for approximately 24% of the sample.

V lost 4 bases and J lost 2 bases; the stretch between them is 6 bases long. Reading from cysteine to phenylalanine, the CDR3 counts 13 amino acids. The kept DNA is CDR3 alone, 39 bases in frame from the first base. CDR1 SQVTM and CDR2 ANQGSEA are derived from the germline V gene. This sample is drawn from a study of blood T cell repertoires in COVID-19 (dated by TCRdb to 2020 to 2022). For the wider study: Samples from collaborators originated in the United States, Italy and Spain and spanned both the acute and convalescent phases of COVID-19. Where available, HLA class I and class II types were taken from metadata supplied by the sample provider and were not determined by assay-based typing. The material from the prospective study consisted of cDNA or gDNA derived from T cells, B-cell-depleted T cells, or PBMCs. Subjects who had been exposed to COVID-19, were actively infected with it, or had recovered from it provided the deeply sampled blood TCRbeta repertoires that made up the dataset. Samples came from the ongoing ImmuneRACE study (first 160 participants) plus 1,254 subjects from 6 global collaborators. The repertoires were released in a freely available public database meant as a resource for research on the immune response to SARS-CoV-2. The sample metadata nearly always contained a de-identified subject ID, COVID-19 status, age in years and sex. Results the study describes overall, beyond this receptor: How much clinical and demographic metadata was included differed by source and by participant, and the metadata was provided uncurated.

Each collaborating institution followed its own protocols to collect whole blood in K2EDTA tubes. For TCRbeta analysis, collaborator samples were shipped as frozen whole blood, as isolated PBMCs, or as DNA extracted from either sample type. The TCR comes from a young man with active or convalescent COVID-19. The V and J genes are TRBV29-1 and TRBJ2-6, with the D gene not clear enough to name. Sequenced input: peripheral blood. For the CDR3, the sequence is CSVADTGANVLTF. The sequenced DNA: TGCAGCGTTGCCGACACTGGGGCCAACGTCCTGACTTTC. With all but the CDR3 taken from the reference TRBV29-1 and TRBJ2-6 genes, the full variable domain is: SAVISQKPSRDICQRGTSLTIQCQVDSQVTMMFWYRQQPGQSLTLIATANQGSEATYESGFVIDKFPISRPNLTFSTLTVSNMSPEDSSIYLCSVADTGANVLTFGAGSRLTVL.